The 27 T cell receptor beta chains in this list originate from one sample, sequenced in a study of blood T cell repertoires in COVID-19. Sequencing used immunoSEQ multiplex PCR; TCRdb keeps in-frame clones, though not all of them. The data show around 200,000 clones, under 90% seen once. Sequences were obtained from peripheral blood. Receptors were obtained from a woman at least 80 years old with active or convalescent COVID-19.

The chain links TRBV27 to TRBJ2-3; 10 bases line up with TRBD2. Germline V gene data show CDR1 as MNHEY and CDR2 as SMNVEV (reference sequence). V gave up 4 bases and J gave up 3 bases; unmatched junction bases: 7. The CDR3 is made up of 16 amino acids. The CDR3 loop is CASSSLAGGWTDTQYF. The CDR3, as DNA: TGTGCCAGCAGTTCCTTAGCGGGAGGTTGGACAGATACGCAGTATTTT.

This chain joins TRBV7-9 and TRBJ2-1, with a tentative D call TRBD2 (6 bases). The V gene's germline CDR1 is SEHNR and CDR2 FQNEAQ (reference sequence). The V gene lost 6 bases and the J gene lost 9 bases, with 21 bases spanning the gap. This CDR3 has 15 amino acids. The CDR3 sequence: CASSPLAGTLGEQFF. CDR3 DNA: TGTGCCAGCAGTCCACTAGCCGGCACTTTAGGTGAGCAGTTCTTC.

V gene TRBV5-1 combines with J gene TRBJ2-7, with TRBD2 identical over 8 bases. The CDR3 has 15 amino acids. Losses at the gene ends were 4 bases for V and 0 bases for J; bases not matched to a gene: 6. Germline values: CDR1 SGHRS, CDR2 YFSETQ. CDR3 loop: CASSGASGPSYEQYF. CDR3 coding DNA: TGCGCCAGCAGCGGAGCTAGCGGGCCCTCCTACGAGCAGTACTTC.

This chain connects TRBV27 to TRBJ2-1, with D maybe TRBD1 (5 bases). The CDR3 is 15 amino acids. Trimming took 4 bases from V and 0 from J, leaving 10 bases between them. Germline assignment: CDR1 MNHEY and CDR2 SMNVEV (reference sequence). CDR3 bases: TGTGCCAGCAGTTCCTCGGACACCTCCTACAATGAGCAGTTCTTC. This encodes CASSSSDTSYNEQFF.

The rearrangement joins TRBV6-5 to TRBJ2-7; D is perhaps TRBD2 (5 bases). Per the germline V gene, CDR1 is MNHEY and CDR2 is SVGAGI. V dropped 6 bases and J dropped 2 bases, with 11 bases sitting between them. The CDR3 sequence is 13 residues long. CDR3 sequence reads: CASRLSGTYEQYF. CDR3 nucleotides: TGTGCCAGCAGACTCTCCGGGACCTACGAGCAGTACTTC.

The J gene is TRBJ1-6, the V gene TRBV7-6; 8 bases align to TRBD1. This CDR3 has 14 amino acids. From germline, CDR1 is SGHVS and CDR2 FNYEAQ. Trimming at V came to 1 base and at J to 9 bases, leaving 2 bases not matched to a gene. CDR3 bases: TGTGCCAGCAGCTTAGGACAGGGGATTTCACCCCTCCACTTT. Amino acid sequence: CASSLGQGISPLHF.

CDR3 bases: TGTGCCAGCAGTGAAGCGTCGGGGTACGAGCAGTACTTC. Amino acid sequence: CASSEASGYEQYF. V and J are TRBV6-1 and TRBJ2-7; TRBD2 is a possible D gene (5 bases). Germline V lookup: CDR1 MNHNS, CDR2 SASEGT. The CDR3 sequence is 13 residues long. V was shortened by 0 bases and J by 4 bases, with 7 bases between the two germline ends.

This rearrangement joins TRBV27 to TRBJ1-1; unclear D gene. The germline CDR1 and CDR2 sequences are MNHEY and SMNVEV (reference sequence). This CDR3 has 11 amino acids. Trimming left V 10 bases short and J 1 base short, with 7 bases between. The CDR3 sequence: CATQENTEAFF. The DNA for the CDR3 is TGTGCCACCCAGGAGAACACTGAAGCTTTCTTT.

CDR3 in amino acids: CASSKRPDRGLGYGYTF. The CDR3 DNA is TGTGCCAGCAGCAAACGCCCAGACAGGGGGCTAGGCTATGGCTACACCTTC. V is TRBV21-1 and J is TRBJ1-2; TRBD1 was called by the table and not checked on the DNA. TRBV21-1 corresponds to a pseudogene. This CDR3 contains 17 residues.

This clone has just one count. The chain links TRBV5-1 to TRBJ2-2; unclear D gene. Looked up from germline, CDR1 is SGHRS and CDR2 is YFSETQ. V was shortened by 0 bases and J by 1 base, with 7 bases between the two germline ends. The length of the CDR3 is 15 residues. CDR3 sequence reads: CASSLVSVNTGELFF. CDR3 in DNA: TGCGCCAGCAGCTTGGTGTCTGTGAACACCGGGGAGCTGTTTTTT.

V gene TRBV5-1 combines with J gene TRBJ2-7; the match to TRBD1 covers 7 bases. Unmatched junction bases numbered 4, after V lost 0 bases and J lost 1 base. The CDR3 length is 15 residues. The germline CDR1 and CDR2 sequences are SGHRS and YFSETQ. The CDR3 nucleotides read TGCGCCAGCAGCTTGGCCGGGACAGATTCCTACGAGCAGTACTTC. Translating gives CASSLAGTDSYEQYF.

V usage is TRBV5-4 and J usage is TRBJ1-2, with 8 bases matching TRBD1. J was trimmed by 7 bases and V by 0 bases; bases with no gene match: 8. The length of the CDR3 is 15 residues. From germline, CDR1 is SGHNT and CDR2 YYREEE (reference sequence). The chain's CDR3 is CASSLGTGLQSGYTF. The CDR3 DNA reads TGTGCCAGCAGCTTGGGGACAGGGCTTCAAAGTGGCTACACCTTC.

The V gene is TRBV27, the J gene TRBJ2-7; a possible D gene is TRBD2 (7 bases). V lost 0 bases to trimming and J lost 6 bases, with 15 bases between them. Germline V lookup: CDR1 MNHEY, CDR2 SMNVEV (reference sequence). The CDR3 is 15 amino acids. Here the CDR3 reads CASSLSARGGAEQYF. CDR3 bases: TGTGCCAGCAGTTTATCGGCCCGTGGGGGGGCCGAGCAGTACTTC.

This chain joins TRBV10-2 and TRBJ1-6; TRBD1 matches 12 bases. Looked up from germline, CDR1 is WSHSY and CDR2 is SAAADI. The CDR3 covers 16 residues. The V segment lost 6 bases and the J segment 5 bases; nucleotides outside the gene matches: 5. CDR3 amino acids: CASSPGQGAHNSPLHF. DNA of the CDR3: TGCGCCAGCAGCCCGGGACAGGGGGCCCATAATTCACCCCTCCACTTT.

This CDR3 reads CASSRNTGVVDSPLHF. CDR3 coding DNA: TGTGCCAGCTCACGCAATACAGGGGTGGTGGATTCACCCCTCCACTTT. The chain couples TRBV18 to TRBJ1-6, with TRBD1 matching over 7 bases. This CDR3 region has 16 residues. The trim removed 4 bases at V and 8 bases at J, leaving 11 bases unmatched. In germline, CDR1 is KGHSH, CDR2 LQKENI. The full variable domain, its missing parts supplied by reference TRBV18 and TRBJ1-6, is NAGVMQNPRHLVRRRGQEARLRCSPMKGHSHVYWYRQLPEEGLKFMVYLQKENIIDESGMPKERFSAEFPKEGPSILRIQQVVRGDSAAYFCASSRNTGVVDSPLHFGNGTRLTVT.

The J gene is TRBJ2-2, the V gene TRBV5-4; 13 bases agree with TRBD2. V shed 3 bases and J 5 bases; nucleotides not matched to a gene: 7. CDR3 size: 17 residues. The germline V gene encodes CDR1 SGHNT and CDR2 YYREEE (reference sequence). As DNA, the CDR3 is TGTGCCAGCAGCTCCCTACTAGCGGGGGGGCGGACCGGGGAGCTGTTTTTT. Translation: CASSSLLAGGRTGELFF.

The chain carries TRBV7-2 and TRBJ1-5; D call uncertain. V dropped 5 bases and J dropped 4 bases, with 12 bases sitting between them. The CDR3 totals 14 residues. Looked up from germline, CDR1 is SGHTA and CDR2 is FQGNSA. Here the CDR3 reads CASSPSGRNQPQHF. CDR3 in DNA: TGTGCCAGCAGCCCTAGCGGGCGGAATCAGCCCCAGCATTTT.

The gene calls are TRBV7-9 and TRBJ1-6; D may be TRBD1 (5 bases). The length of the CDR3 is 15 residues. The germline V and J ends were trimmed by 0 bases and 10 bases, with 13 bases remaining between them. Germline CDR1 is SEHNR and CDR2 is FQNEAQ (reference sequence). CDR3 amino acids: CASSLASGGTSPLHF. The CDR3, as DNA: TGTGCCAGCAGCTTAGCGTCTGGAGGGACGTCACCCCTCCACTTT.

The rearrangement joins TRBV7-9 to TRBJ2-5; D ambiguous. Trimming took off 5 bases at V and 5 bases at J, with 6 bases between the two ends. The germline gives CDR1 SEHNR, CDR2 FQNEAQ (reference sequence). CDR3 length: 11 amino acids. This chain's CDR3 is CASSPLETQYF. The CDR3, as DNA: TGTGCCAGCAGCCCTTTGGAGACCCAGTACTTC.

The chain recombines TRBV12-3 or TRBV12-4 with TRBJ2-2, with D unclear. Trimming pared 3 bases from V and 7 bases from J, leaving 9 bases between. The CDR3 covers 13 residues. In nucleotides, the CDR3 is TGTGCCAGCAGTTTCTGGCGAGGCGGGGAGCTGTTTTTT. It codes for CASSFWRGGELFF.

The chain joins TRBV7-3 to TRBJ2-1, with 8 nucleotides matching TRBD1. This CDR3 has 15 residues. Trimming took 6 bases from V and 0 from J; bases not matched to a gene: 4. The germline gives CDR1 SGHTA, CDR2 FQGTGA. In nucleotides, the CDR3 is TGTGCCAGCAGGTCCGGGACAGGCTCCTACAATGAGCAGTTCTTC. As protein: CASRSGTGSYNEQFF.

The rearrangement uses TRBV28 and TRBJ1-2; D remains ambiguous. This CDR3 has 14 amino acids. V shed 1 base and J shed 6 bases, with 12 bases lying between them. Germline CDR1 and CDR2: MDHEN and SYDVKM. The CDR3: CASSLSGNSDGYTF. The CDR3 coding sequence is TGTGCCAGCAGTTTATCAGGAAATTCAGATGGCTACACCTTC.

This chain links TRBV28 with TRBJ1-1, with unresolved D. The V and J ends lost 7 bases and 0 bases respectively, with 9 bases between them. The CDR3 consists of 13 residues. Germline V gene lookup returns CDR1 MDHEN and CDR2 SYDVKM. CDR3 DNA: TGTGCCAGCAATCAGGTGATGAACACTGAAGCTTTCTTT. It encodes CASNQVMNTEAFF.

A note on this clone: A much larger clone lies one base from this, so it may be a read error. The genes are TRBV7-2 and TRBJ1-1, with TRBD1 as a possible D gene (6 bases). The CDR3 extends over 15 amino acids. With 5 bases removed from V and 11 bases from J, the gap between germline ends came to 24 bases. Germline CDR1 is SGHTA and CDR2 is FQGNSA. The CDR3 sequence is CASSKGGAGTTRAFF. CDR3 sequence (DNA): TGTGCCAGCAGCAAGGGGGGGGCGGGGACCACGCGGGCTTTCTTT.

This clone occurred a few times. The rearrangement joins TRBV19 to TRBJ2-1; possibly TRBD2 for D (5 bases). The CDR3 is made up of 13 amino acids. The V and J ends lost 4 bases and 3 bases respectively, with 7 bases between them. Germline assignment: CDR1 LNHDA and CDR2 SQIVND (reference sequence). The CDR3 nucleotides are TGTGCCAGTAGTACCGGGATCTACAATGAGCAGTTCTTC. It yields the protein CASSTGIYNEQFF.

The chain combines TRBV5-6 with TRBJ1-2; maybe TRBD1 (6 bases). CDR3 length equals 13 residues. Trimming took off 2 bases at V and 8 bases at J, with 13 bases between the two ends. Germline V lookup: CDR1 SGHDT, CDR2 YYEEEE. DNA of the CDR3: TGTGCCAGCAGCTTTGAGGGGGAATGGGGCTACACCTTC. Amino acid sequence: CASSFEGEWGYTF. The variable domain in full, with the rest retrieved from reference TRBV5-6 and TRBJ1-2, is DAGVTQSPTHLIKTRGQQVTLRCSPKSGHDTVSWYQQALGQGPQFIFQYYEEEERQRGNFPDRFSGHQFPNYSSELNVNALLLGDSALYLCASSFEGEWGYTFGSGTRLTVV.

The V call is TRBV9, the J call TRBJ1-2; D perhaps matches TRBD1 (5 bases). The V and J ends lost 2 bases and 3 bases respectively, with 14 bases between them. The germline V gene encodes CDR1 SGDLS and CDR2 YYNGEE. The CDR3 totals 15 residues. CDR3 sequence reads: CASSVAVGGYYGYTF. Here the CDR3 DNA reads TGTGCCAGCAGCGTTGCTGTGGGGGGGTACTATGGCTACACCTTC.